Following are 25 T cell receptor beta chains from one sample sequenced in a study of cytotoxic CD8 clonotypes in ibrutinib-treated CLL. The data were produced by immunoSEQ multiplex PCR, yet TCRdb's version contains in-frame clones alone and is incomplete. The sample has around 92,000 clones, 77% seen once. Here the sequenced sample was PBMCs, taken after 24 months of ibrutinib treatment. These receptors were collected from a human donor with chronic lymphocytic leukemia.

This clone was found a few times. The rearrangement uses TRBV29-1 and TRBJ2-1; D remains unclear. The CDR3 has 14 residues. Germline CDR1 reads SQVTM; CDR2 reads ANQGSEA. The V end was cut by 6 bases, the J end by 2 bases, with 14 bases between. The CDR3 nucleotides are TGCAGCGTCCCCGACATAAGAGCCTACAATGAGCAGTTCTTC. Protein product: CSVPDIRAYNEQFF.

The V call is TRBV4-2, the J call TRBJ1-5; 12 bases line up with TRBD1. Trimming at V came to 4 bases and at J to 4 bases, leaving 2 bases not matched to a gene. The CDR3 is made up of 15 amino acids. Germline lookup yields CDR1 LGHNA and CDR2 YNFKEQ. CDR3 DNA: TGTGCCAGCAGCCGGGACAGGGGGCCAAATCAGCCCCAGCATTTT. Protein: CASSRDRGPNQPQHF.

The chain employs TRBV30 and TRBJ1-5; D gene ambiguous. There are 13 residues in the CDR3. Germline CDR1 is GTSNPN and CDR2 is SVGIG (reference sequence). V gave up 7 bases and J gave up 4 bases, with 14 bases separating them. CDR3 amino acids: CAYKPHPNQPQHF. The CDR3 DNA reads TGTGCCTACAAACCCCACCCAAATCAGCCCCAGCATTTT.

The chain joins TRBV7-2 to TRBJ2-1; D is undetermined. This CDR3 region has 13 residues. Germline V gene lookup returns CDR1 SGHTA and CDR2 FQGNSA. Trimming took 0 bases from V and 15 from J, leaving 15 bases between them. The DNA of the CDR3 is TGTGCCAGCAGCTTAGCCAAAGTAATGGGCCCGTTCTTC. Protein: CASSLAKVMGPFF.

This rearrangement joins TRBV2 to TRBJ2-3; 7 bases are shared with TRBD2. CDR1 and CDR2 (germline): SNHLY, FYNNEI. CDR3 size: 15 residues. The V gene end was trimmed by 6 bases and the J gene end by 3 bases; junction bases not matched to a gene: 9. The CDR3 here is CASRDGGSPTDTQYF. The CDR3, as DNA: TGTGCCAGCAGGGATGGCGGGAGCCCAACAGATACGCAGTATTTT.

The chain recombines TRBV5-8 with TRBJ2-2; 12 nucleotides line up with TRBD2. CDR1 SGHTS and CDR2 YDEGEE come from the germline V gene. Trimming cost V 4 bases and J 2 bases; bases outside gene matches: 9. The CDR3 sequence is 18 residues long. CDR3 region: CASSPGLAGRRNTGELFF. In DNA, the CDR3 is TGTGCCAGCAGCCCTGGACTAGCGGGGAGGCGAAACACCGGGGAGCTGTTTTTT.

The CDR3 loop reads CSIPTQNTEAFF. The CDR3 DNA sequence: TGCAGCATTCCGACACAAAACACTGAAGCTTTCTTT. V gene TRBV29-1 combines with J gene TRBJ1-1; no reliable D call. The V end was cut by 8 bases, the J end by 2 bases, with 12 bases between. Germline V CDR1 and CDR2: SQVTM, ANQGSEA. This CDR3 region has 12 residues.

This chain uses TRBV27 with TRBJ1-2; D may be TRBD1 (6 bases). The V gene's germline CDR1 is MNHEY and CDR2 SMNVEV (reference sequence). This CDR3 has 13 residues. V lost 6 bases and J 7 bases, leaving 15 bases between the germline ends. In nucleotides, the CDR3 is TGTGCCAGCAGCCTACAGGGCTTCAGTGGCTACACCTTC. It specifies CASSLQGFSGYTF.

The chain recombines TRBV9 with TRBJ1-3; 7 bases line up with TRBD1. J was trimmed by 2 bases and V by 0 bases; bases with no gene match: 2. In germline, CDR1 is SGDLS, CDR2 YYNGEE. This CDR3 spans 15 amino acids. The CDR3: CASSVGGTAGNTIYF. The CDR3 nucleotides read TGTGCCAGCAGCGTAGGTGGGACAGCTGGAAACACCATATATTTT.

V gene TRBV30 combines with J gene TRBJ1-6; D unresolved. The V end was cut by 3 bases, the J end by 15 bases, with 21 bases between. The CDR3 covers 14 residues. Germline CDR1 reads GTSNPN; CDR2 reads SVGIG (reference sequence). The CDR3 protein is CAWSPRQWGGVLHF. The CDR3 region has the DNA TGTGCCTGGAGCCCTCGGCAGTGGGGTGGGGTCCTCCACTTT.

V usage is TRBV13 and J usage is TRBJ2-5, with 8 bases fitting TRBD1. Germline V gene sequence: CDR1 PRHDT, CDR2 FYEKMQ (reference sequence). CDR3 length: 16 amino acids. V lost 5 bases and J lost 1; bases outside the gene matches: 9. The CDR3 nucleotides read TGTGCCAGCAGCAACGGACAGGGCGAACTCCAAGAGACCCAGTACTTC. Residues: CASSNGQGELQETQYF.

By share, this clone ranks as medium-sized. This specimen includes other DNA sequences encoding the same CDR3. V is TRBV19 and J is TRBJ2-7, with TRBD1 identical over 9 bases. Trimming removed 4 bases from V and 1 base from J; junction bases left unmatched: 2. Germline CDR1 and CDR2: LNHDA and SQIVND (reference sequence). The CDR3 totals 14 residues. The CDR3, as DNA: TGTGCCAGTAGTAGGACAGGGGATTCCTACGAGCAGTACTTC. Translating gives CASSRTGDSYEQYF.

The chain links TRBV7-2 to TRBJ1-3; 7 nucleotides agree with TRBD1. The CDR3 is 15 residues long. From germline, CDR1 is SGHTA and CDR2 FQGNSA. Trimming cost V 4 bases and J 4 bases; bases outside gene matches: 7. CDR3 amino acids: CASSSRPGQGNTIYF. CDR3 nucleotides: TGTGCCAGCAGCTCACGACCGGGACAGGGAAACACCATATATTTT.

The chain has TRBV19 and TRBJ2-7; 8 bases agree with TRBD2. V shed 5 bases, J shed 2 bases, and the junction held 2 bases outside the gene matches. The CDR3 is 13 amino acids. The germline gives CDR1 LNHDA, CDR2 SQIVND (reference sequence). The CDR3 loop reads CASSREGTYEQYF. The DNA of the CDR3 is TGTGCCAGTAGTCGGGAGGGAACCTACGAGCAGTACTTC.

The rearrangement joins TRBV7-3 to TRBJ2-1; possibly TRBD2 for D (5 bases). V was trimmed by 5 bases and J by 0 bases, leaving 20 bases between them. Germline values: CDR1 SGHTA, CDR2 FQGTGA. The CDR3 has 18 residues. In nucleotides, the CDR3 is TGTGCCAGCAGCCCCCCTCGAGCGCCGGGAAGCTCCTACAATGAGCAGTTCTTC. As protein: CASSPPRAPGSSYNEQFF.

The V gene is TRBV4-2, the J gene TRBJ2-1, with D tentatively TRBD2 (5 bases). Germline V gene lookup returns CDR1 LGHNA and CDR2 YNFKEQ. There are 17 residues in the CDR3. V lost 0 bases and J 0 bases, leaving 12 bases between the germline ends. CDR3 region: CASSQDWRRSSYNEQFF. DNA for the CDR3: TGTGCCAGCAGCCAAGATTGGAGGAGGAGCTCCTACAATGAGCAGTTCTTC.

This clone came up once. V usage is TRBV7-3 and J usage is TRBJ2-1; 7 positions match TRBD1. Germline V gives CDR1 SGHTA, CDR2 FQGTGA. The CDR3 length is 15 residues. The V gene end was trimmed by 4 bases and the J gene end by 7 bases; junction bases not matched to a gene: 10. The CDR3 DNA sequence: TGTGCCAGCAGCTCCGACAGGGAAGAACTGAATGAGCAGTTCTTC. It is translated as CASSSDREELNEQFF.

This sequence joins TRBV28 and TRBJ2-2, with 12 bases identical to TRBD2. Losses at the gene ends were 3 bases for V and 5 bases for J; bases not matched to a gene: 4. Germline V gives CDR1 MDHEN, CDR2 SYDVKM. The CDR3 is 16 residues long. CDR3: CASSLSLAGGTGELFF. DNA of the CDR3: TGTGCCAGCAGTTTGTCACTAGCGGGAGGAACCGGGGAGCTGTTTTTT.

The chain couples TRBV11-3 to TRBJ2-3; D uncertain. This CDR3 comprises 15 residues. CDR1 and CDR2 (germline): SGHNT, YENEEA. V lost 5 bases and J 5 bases, leaving 17 bases between the germline ends. CDR3 amino acids: CASSRSPNGVDTQYF. The CDR3 nucleotides read TGTGCCAGCAGCCGCTCCCCTAATGGAGTAGATACGCAGTATTTT.

CDR3 bases: TGTGCCAGCAGTTCTCGCAGGGTAAGGGGTATGCGCGAGGGGCAGTACTTC. Protein product: CASSSRRVRGMREGQYF. The V gene is TRBV28, the J gene TRBJ2-7; D assignment may be TRBD1 or TRBD2 (5 bases each). Trimming took off 4 bases at V and 9 bases at J, with 28 bases between the two ends. Germline V gives CDR1 MDHEN, CDR2 SYDVKM. The CDR3 has 17 residues.

The chain carries TRBV27 and TRBJ1-2, with 7 positions matching TRBD1. Germline V gives CDR1 MNHEY, CDR2 SMNVEV (reference sequence). V shed 6 bases and J 7 bases; nucleotides not matched to a gene: 8. The CDR3 is 13 residues long. As DNA, the CDR3 is TGTGCCAGCAGCGTACAGGGGAGTCGTGGCTACACCTTC. Translation gives CASSVQGSRGYTF.

The J gene is TRBJ2-3, the V gene TRBV2, with D possibly TRBD2 on 5 matching bases. Deletions cut 3 bases from V and 1 base from J, with 14 bases between. Germline assignment: CDR1 SNHLY and CDR2 FYNNEI. The CDR3 sequence is 16 residues long. CDR3 in DNA: TGTGCCAGCAGTGAGAGGGAGCAGTCGCGCACAGATACGCAGTATTTT. It encodes CASSEREQSRTDTQYF.

The CDR3 here is CASRYGGTYEQYF. The CDR3 coding sequence is TGTGCCAGCAGGTACGGGGGCACCTACGAGCAGTACTTC. V is TRBV14 and J is TRBJ2-7, with D possibly called TRBD1 or TRBD2 (6 bases each). Trimming stripped 6 bases from V and 2 bases from J, with 11 bases between. CDR3 length equals 13 residues. CDR1 and CDR2 from the germline V gene are SGHDN and FVKESK.

This CDR3 is CASSPPEQYF. The CDR3 DNA is TGTGCCAGCAGCCCCCCCGAGCAGTACTTC. The chain links TRBV5-6 to TRBJ2-7; no clear D gene. Germline V gives CDR1 SGHDT, CDR2 YYEEEE. CDR3 size: 10 residues. The V gene lost 4 bases and the J gene lost 6 bases, with 5 bases spanning the gap. Filled out from reference TRBV5-6 and TRBJ2-7, the complete variable domain reads DAGVTQSPTHLIKTRGQQVTLRCSPKSGHDTVSWYQQALGQGPQFIFQYYEEEERQRGNFPDRFSGHQFPNYSSELNVNALLLGDSALYLCASSPPEQYFGPGTRLTVT.

The rearrangement joins TRBV5-1 to TRBJ1-3, with D possibly matching TRBD1 (5 bases). This CDR3 is 15 amino acids long. V was clipped by 0 bases and J by 3 bases, with 10 bases between them. Germline V CDR1 and CDR2: SGHRS, YFSETQ. CDR3 DNA: TGCGCCAGCAGCTTGGCCGGGGGAAATGGAAACACCATATATTTT. Protein sequence: CASSLAGGNGNTIYF.